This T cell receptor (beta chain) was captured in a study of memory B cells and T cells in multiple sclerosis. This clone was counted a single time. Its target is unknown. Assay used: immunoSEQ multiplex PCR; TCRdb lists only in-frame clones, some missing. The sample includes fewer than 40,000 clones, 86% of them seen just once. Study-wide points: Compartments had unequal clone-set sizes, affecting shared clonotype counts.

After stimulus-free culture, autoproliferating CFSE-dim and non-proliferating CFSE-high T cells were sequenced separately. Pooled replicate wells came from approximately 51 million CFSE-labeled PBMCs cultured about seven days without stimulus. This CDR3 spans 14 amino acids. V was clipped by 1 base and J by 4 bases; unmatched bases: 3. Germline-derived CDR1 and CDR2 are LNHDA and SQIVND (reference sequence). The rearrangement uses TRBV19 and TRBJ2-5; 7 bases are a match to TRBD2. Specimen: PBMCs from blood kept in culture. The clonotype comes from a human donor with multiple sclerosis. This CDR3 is CASSIVAGGETQYF. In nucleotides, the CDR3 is TGTGCCAGTAGTATAGTAGCGGGCGGAGAGACCCAGTACTTC.